These 2 T cell receptor beta chains originate from one sample sequenced in a study of PD-1 blockade in mismatch repair-deficient tumors. Assay used: immunoSEQ multiplex PCR; TCRdb lists only in-frame clones, some missing. This sample has over 100,000 clones, with around three quarters found just once. The sample here was peripheral blood, taken about 60 weeks after starting pembrolizumab. Source of these receptors: an adult with mismatch repair-deficient cancer.

V and J are TRBV7-9 and TRBJ2-7; 10 bases fit TRBD2. The CDR3 length is 14 residues. Losses at the gene ends were 4 bases for V and 5 bases for J; bases not matched to a gene: 5. Germline CDR1 and CDR2: SEHNR and FQNEAQ (reference sequence). This CDR3 reads CASSSSGSGHEQYF. The CDR3 DNA is TGTGCCAGCAGCTCTAGCGGGAGTGGACACGAGCAGTACTTC.

The CDR3 bases are TGTGCCAGCAGCTTAGGGAGGAGCGGGGCCAACGTCCTGACTTTC. Residues: CASSLGRSGANVLTF. The rearrangement joins TRBV7-9 to TRBJ2-6, with a weak D call TRBD2 (5 bases). This CDR3 has 15 residues. Between the trimmed V and J ends, which lost 1 base and 4 bases, there was a span of 8 bases. The germline V gene encodes CDR1 SEHNR and CDR2 FQNEAQ (reference sequence).